These 24 T cell receptor beta chains came from one sample sequenced in a study of response to subunit inactivated influenza vaccine. MiXCR, applied by TCRdb to the RT-PCR reads, yields one record per CDR3 protein. The sample has about 540,000 distinct CDR3 sequences; around 15% are singletons. The sequencing here drew on PBMCs from blood, taken about 12 days after vaccination. All receptors come from a man between 50 and 59 years old who received an inactivated influenza vaccine.

This clonotype has just one count. CDR3 region: CASSYYRGSSYEQYF. The CDR3 nucleotides are TGTGCCAGCAGTTACTACAGGGGGAGCTCCTACGAGCAGTACTTC. The rearrangement links TRBV12-3 or TRBV12-4 to TRBJ2-7; 8 nucleotides align to TRBD1. This CDR3 is built from 15 residues. With 4 bases clipped from V and 0 bases from J, the junction kept 5 bases outside the gene matches.

This clonotype was counted many times. The V call is TRBV4-3, the J call TRBJ2-5; 12 bases agree with TRBD1. With V trimmed by 4 bases and J by 5 bases, 8 bases remained unmatched. Germline-derived CDR1 and CDR2 are LGHNA and YSLEER. The CDR3 runs 16 residues. Here the CDR3 DNA reads TGCGCCAGCAGCCCTCAGTGGGACAGGGGGCCGGAGACCCAGTACTTC. The encoded protein is CASSPQWDRGPETQYF.

This clonotype was observed a handful of times. The chain recombines TRBV10-3 with TRBJ2-3, with TRBD1 as a possible D gene (5 bases). Germline assignment: CDR1 ENHRY and CDR2 SYGVKD. The CDR3 length is 16 residues. V lost 6 bases to trimming and J lost 5 bases, with 21 bases between them. The CDR3 DNA follows: TGTGCCATCAGCGACAGTGGCGGTCTTCCGGTAGATACGCAGTATTTT. Translation: CAISDSGGLPVDTQYF.

This clonotype came up a few times. The chain carries TRBV7-2 and TRBJ2-3, with D perhaps being TRBD1 or TRBD2 (6 bases each). Trimming removed 1 base from V and 2 bases from J, with 13 bases in between. The CDR3 spans 16 residues. Germline V CDR1 and CDR2: SGHTA, FQGNSA. In DNA, the CDR3 is TGTGCCAGCAGCTTAGTACAAGGGGGGATCACAGATACGCAGTATTTT. Residues: CASSLVQGGITDTQYF.

This clonotype came up a few times. This chain joins TRBV3-1 and TRBJ2-5; possibly TRBD2 for D (6 bases). CDR3 length equals 15 residues. The V end was cut by 1 base, the J end by 2 bases, with 11 bases between. The germline CDR1 and CDR2 sequences are LGHDT and YNNKEL (reference sequence). CDR3 amino acids: CASSQVGRGQETQYF. For the CDR3, the DNA is TGTGCCAGCAGCCAAGTTGGGCGGGGTCAAGAGACCCAGTACTTC.

V usage is TRBV7-8 and J usage is TRBJ2-3; 7 bases are shared with TRBD2. V trimming: 6 bases; J trimming: 2 bases; junction bases outside the gene matches: 5. Germline-derived CDR1 and CDR2 are SGHVS and FQNEAQ. The CDR3 is made up of 14 amino acids. The CDR3 region has the DNA TGTGCCAGCAGACCCGGGAGGACCACAGATACGCAGTATTTT. Translation: CASRPGRTTDTQYF.

V and J are TRBV20-1 and TRBJ1-5, with a possible D match to TRBD1 (5 bases). The length of the CDR3 is 16 residues. V was cut by 5 bases and J by 0 bases, with 17 bases left in between. Germline CDR1 is DFQATT and CDR2 is SNEGSKA (reference sequence). The CDR3, as DNA: TGCAGTGCTTCCCGCTCGGGGGTCTATAGCAATCAGCCCCAGCATTTT. It translates to CSASRSGVYSNQPQHF.

This clonotype has a handful of counts. This rearrangement joins TRBV5-6 to TRBJ1-2, with D possibly matching TRBD1 (6 bases). This CDR3 has 15 residues. Germline CDR1 and CDR2: SGHDT and YYEEEE. Trimming left V 4 bases short and J 8 bases short, with 21 bases between. The CDR3, as DNA: TGTGCCAGCAGCGCGATAGGTGGGGGGCTCGGCGGCTACACCTTC. As protein: CASSAIGGGLGGYTF.

This clonotype was counted only a few times. J is TRBJ2-1 and V is TRBV10-3; D gene unclear. Germline V lookup: CDR1 ENHRY, CDR2 SYGVKD. This CDR3 has 15 amino acids. The V end was cut by 8 bases, the J end by 0 bases, with 14 bases between. The CDR3 spells CAIHGSQSSYNEQFF. The CDR3 region has the DNA TGTGCCATCCACGGGTCCCAGAGCTCCTACAATGAGCAGTTCTTC.

The DNA of the CDR3 is TGTGCCAGTCGACTAGCGGGAGCTCGCAATGAGCAGTTCTTC. It encodes CASRLAGARNEQFF. This sequence joins TRBV7-2 and TRBJ2-1; TRBD2 agrees at 12 bases. V shed 9 bases, J shed 6 bases, and the junction held 6 bases outside the gene matches. CDR3 length equals 14 residues. Germline assignment: CDR1 SGHTA and CDR2 FQGNSA. Full variable domain (outside the CDR3, taken from reference TRBV7-2 and TRBJ2-1): GAGVSQSPSNKVTEKGKDVELRCDPISGHTALYWYRQSLGQGLEFLIYFQGNSAPDKSGLPSDRFSAERTGGSVSTLTIQRTQQEDSAVYLCASRLAGARNEQFFGPGTRLTVL.

This clonotype was detected a few times. V and J are TRBV20-1 and TRBJ1-2, with 10 bases aligning to TRBD1. Germline V gives CDR1 DFQATT, CDR2 SNEGSKA (reference sequence). Trimming took 5 bases from V and 7 from J; bases not matched to a gene: 13. CDR3 size: 15 residues. The DNA of the CDR3 is TGCAGTGCTTATATCCCCGGACAGGGGGTTGCTGGCTACACCTTC. Its translation: CSAYIPGQGVAGYTF.

The chain has TRBV5-1 and TRBJ2-3; possibly TRBD1 for D (5 bases). Looked up from germline, CDR1 is SGHRS and CDR2 is YFSETQ. V was trimmed by 7 bases and J by 2 bases, leaving 17 bases between them. CDR3 length equals 15 residues. DNA for the CDR3: TGCGCCAGCTGCGTATTCTCGACAGACACAGATACGCAGTATTTT. This gives the protein CASCVFSTDTDTQYF. Full variable domain (rest looked up from reference TRBV5-1 and TRBJ2-3): KAGVTQTPRYLIKTRGQQVTLSCSPISGHRSVSWYQQTPGQGLQFLFEYFSETQRNKGNFPGRFSGRQFSNSRSEMNVSTLELGDSALYLCASCVFSTDTDTQYFGPGTRLTVL.

The chain combines TRBV4-1 with TRBJ2-2; D is undetermined. Per germline, CDR1 MGHRA and CDR2 YSYEKL. The CDR3 has 14 amino acids. Trimming stripped 1 base from V and 5 bases from J, with 8 bases between. Here the CDR3 DNA reads TGCGCCAGCAGCCAAGGATGGTTTACCGGGGAGCTGTTTTTT. Protein sequence: CASSQGWFTGELFF.

V gene TRBV12-3 or TRBV12-4 combines with J gene TRBJ1-1; weak D call: TRBD1 (5 bases). The CDR3 covers 12 residues. The V gene lost 8 bases and the J gene lost 3 bases, with 10 bases spanning the gap. CDR3 bases: TGTGCCAGCGTGGGGGGGTACACTGAAGCTTTCTTT. Translating gives CASVGGYTEAFF.

Remarks on this clonotype: Lacking the conserved final phenylalanine or tryptophan, this CDR3 likely reflects a read error. This chain uses TRBV7-2 with TRBJ2-7, with D unresolved. Trimming pared 0 bases from V and 5 bases from J, leaving 5 bases between. The CDR3 consists of 12 residues. The germline V gene encodes CDR1 SGHTA and CDR2 FQGNSA. The CDR3 DNA reads TGTGCCAGCAGCTTAGCCGAGAACGAGCAGTACATC. This gives the protein CASSLAENEQYI.

This clonotype appeared a few times. In nucleotides, the CDR3 is TGTGCCAGCAGCCCTAATGCCGGGACAGCCTACTACGAGCAGTACTTC. Its protein product is CASSPNAGTAYYEQYF. The V gene is TRBV7-9, the J gene TRBJ2-7, with TRBD1 matching over 7 bases. V dropped 5 bases and J dropped 3; count of bases not matched to a gene: 13. The CDR3 spans 16 residues. Germline CDR1 is SEHNR and CDR2 is FQNEAQ (reference sequence).

The genes are TRBV7-6 and TRBJ2-7; TRBD2 might be the D (7 bases). This CDR3 contains 15 residues. V dropped 1 base and J dropped 4 bases, with 14 bases sitting between them. CDR1 SGHVS and CDR2 FNYEAQ come from the germline V gene. The CDR3 DNA is TGTGCCAGCAGCTTAGAGGGGGGGCGCGGGTACGAGCAGTACTTC. It is translated as CASSLEGGRGYEQYF.

In its sample, this clonotype was seen a few times. The CDR3: CASSPWTGRETQYF. The CDR3 region has the DNA TGTGCCAGCAGTCCATGGACAGGGAGAGAGACCCAGTACTTC. This chain joins TRBV28 and TRBJ2-5, with 8 positions matching TRBD1. CDR1 MDHEN and CDR2 SYDVKM come from the germline V gene. Trimming removed 5 bases from V and 4 bases from J; junction bases left unmatched: 6. CDR3 length: 14 residues.

The chain recombines TRBV27 with TRBJ2-2; TRBD2 aligns across 14 bases. Germline-derived CDR1 and CDR2 are MNHEY and SMNVEV (reference sequence). Trimming removed 4 bases from V and 2 bases from J; junction bases left unmatched: 18. The CDR3 sequence is 22 residues long. Here the CDR3 DNA reads TGTGCCAGCAGTTCCGGGCGGAAGCGACTAGCGGGAGGGCCGAGTAACACCGGGGAGCTGTTTTTT. This encodes CASSSGRKRLAGGPSNTGELFF.

In its sample, this clonotype was seen a few times. V usage is TRBV7-2 and J usage is TRBJ1-5, with D possibly being TRBD1 (6 bases). The germline CDR1 and CDR2 sequences are SGHTA and FQGNSA. V dropped 0 bases and J dropped 7 bases, with 10 bases sitting between them. CDR3 length: 14 residues. This chain's CDR3 is CASSLAGGQQPQHF. CDR3 nucleotides: TGTGCCAGCAGCTTAGCCGGGGGGCAACAGCCCCAGCATTTT.

V usage is TRBV9 and J usage is TRBJ2-3; TRBD1 or TRBD2 may be the D gene (5 bases each). The CDR3 spans 14 residues. The germline CDR1 and CDR2 sequences are SGDLS and YYNGEE. Trimming took 6 bases from V and 10 from J, leaving 21 bases between them. CDR3 in DNA: TGTGCCAGCAACATTCAACGGGGCAGCCCTTCGCAGTATTTT. This codes for CASNIQRGSPSQYF.

CDR3 sequence: CASSQVRDTTDTQYF. DNA for the CDR3: TGTGCCAGCAGTCAAGTACGGGACACCACAGATACGCAGTATTTT. The chain has TRBV5-6 and TRBJ2-3; tentative D call: TRBD1 (6 bases). The CDR3 runs to 15 residues. Germline V gene lookup returns CDR1 SGHDT and CDR2 YYEEEE. Trimming pared 5 bases from V and 2 bases from J, leaving 15 bases between.

There are a few counts of this clonotype. V usage is TRBV11-1 and J usage is TRBJ2-1; TRBD2 is a possible D gene (6 bases). Germline-derived CDR1 and CDR2 are SGHAT and FQDESV (reference sequence). Trimming stripped 2 bases from V and 3 bases from J, with 11 bases between. The CDR3 spans 15 residues. CDR3 coding DNA: TGTGCCAGCAGCTTATCTGGGAGGTTCTACAATGAGCAGTTCTTC. Its protein is CASSLSGRFYNEQFF.

The rearrangement uses TRBV6-2 or TRBV6-3 and TRBJ1-1, with TRBD1 as a possible D gene (5 bases). In germline, CDR1 is MNHEY, CDR2 SVGEGT. The CDR3 is 17 residues long. Trimming shortened V by 2 bases and J by 0 bases, and 16 bases separated the two germline ends. In DNA form, the CDR3 reads TGTGCCAGCAGTTACCGGTCCGGAACGGGGGTGAACACTGAAGCTTTCTTT. Translated, it gives CASSYRSGTGVNTEAFF.